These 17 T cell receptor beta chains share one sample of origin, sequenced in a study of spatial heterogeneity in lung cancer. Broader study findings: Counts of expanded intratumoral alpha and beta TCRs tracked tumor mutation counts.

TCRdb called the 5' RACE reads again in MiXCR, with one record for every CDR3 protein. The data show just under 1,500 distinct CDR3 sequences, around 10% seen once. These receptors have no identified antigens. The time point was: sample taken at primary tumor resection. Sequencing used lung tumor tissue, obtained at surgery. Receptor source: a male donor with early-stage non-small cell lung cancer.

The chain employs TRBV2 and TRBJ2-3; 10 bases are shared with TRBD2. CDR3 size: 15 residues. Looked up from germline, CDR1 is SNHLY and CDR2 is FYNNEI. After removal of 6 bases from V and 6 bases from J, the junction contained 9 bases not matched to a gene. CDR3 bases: TGTGCCAGCAGCGTCGGGGCTAGCGGGAGTGATACGCAGTATTTT. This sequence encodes CASSVGASGSDTQYF.

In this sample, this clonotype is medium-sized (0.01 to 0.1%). As DNA, the CDR3 is TGTGCCAGCAGCTTGGAGGGACAGGGGGCCCATACGCAGTATTTT. It specifies CASSLEGQGAHTQYF. The rearrangement joins TRBV7-8 to TRBJ2-3; 12 bases line up with TRBD1. V gave up 3 bases and J gave up 7 bases; unmatched junction bases: 5. The CDR3 totals 15 residues. Germline V gene data show CDR1 as SGHVS and CDR2 as FQNEAQ.

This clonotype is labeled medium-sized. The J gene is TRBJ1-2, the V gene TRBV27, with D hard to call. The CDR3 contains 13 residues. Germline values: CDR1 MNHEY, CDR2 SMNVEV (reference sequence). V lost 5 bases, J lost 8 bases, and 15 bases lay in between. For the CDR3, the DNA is TGTGCCAGCAGTAGTCGGGGAGCTGGCGGCTACACCTTC. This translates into CASSSRGAGGYTF.

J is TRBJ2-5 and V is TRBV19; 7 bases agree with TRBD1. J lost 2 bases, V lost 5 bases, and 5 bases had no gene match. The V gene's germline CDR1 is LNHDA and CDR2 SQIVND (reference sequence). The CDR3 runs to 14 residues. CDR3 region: CASSLRQGQETQYF. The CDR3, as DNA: TGTGCCAGTAGTCTCCGACAGGGTCAAGAGACCCAGTACTTC.

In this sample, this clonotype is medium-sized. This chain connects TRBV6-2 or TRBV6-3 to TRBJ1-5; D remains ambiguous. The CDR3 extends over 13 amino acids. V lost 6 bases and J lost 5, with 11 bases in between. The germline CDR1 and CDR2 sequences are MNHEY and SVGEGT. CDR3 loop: CASSYKGDQPQHF. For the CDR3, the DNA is TGTGCCAGCAGCTACAAAGGAGATCAGCCCCAGCATTTT.

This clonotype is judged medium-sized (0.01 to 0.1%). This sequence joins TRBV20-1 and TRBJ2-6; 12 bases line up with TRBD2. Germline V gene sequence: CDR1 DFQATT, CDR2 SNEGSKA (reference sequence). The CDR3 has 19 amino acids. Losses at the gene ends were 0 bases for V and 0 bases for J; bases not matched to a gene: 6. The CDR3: CSARDSTSGGTSGANVLTF. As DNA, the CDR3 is TGCAGTGCTAGAGATTCGACTAGCGGGGGTACCTCTGGGGCCAACGTCCTGACTTTC.

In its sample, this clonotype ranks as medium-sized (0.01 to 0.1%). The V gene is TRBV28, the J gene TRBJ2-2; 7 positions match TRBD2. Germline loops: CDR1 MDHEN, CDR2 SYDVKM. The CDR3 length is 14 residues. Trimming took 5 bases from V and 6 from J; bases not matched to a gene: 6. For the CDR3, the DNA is TGTGCCAGCAGTATCCTCCGGGGGGCCGGGGAGCTGTTTTTT. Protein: CASSILRGAGELFF.

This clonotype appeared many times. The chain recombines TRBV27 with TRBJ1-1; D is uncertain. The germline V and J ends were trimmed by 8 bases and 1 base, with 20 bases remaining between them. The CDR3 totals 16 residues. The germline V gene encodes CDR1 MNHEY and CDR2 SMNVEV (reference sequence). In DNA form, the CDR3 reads TGTGCCAGCGCAGTTATGAGGGTCTTAAAGAACACTGAAGCTTTCTTT. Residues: CASAVMRVLKNTEAFF.

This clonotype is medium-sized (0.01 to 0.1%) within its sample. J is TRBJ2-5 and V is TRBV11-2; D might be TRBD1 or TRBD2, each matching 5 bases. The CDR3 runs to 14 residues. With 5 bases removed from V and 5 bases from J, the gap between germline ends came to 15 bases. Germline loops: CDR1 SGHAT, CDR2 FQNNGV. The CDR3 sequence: CASSPGGSWETQYF. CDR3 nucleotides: TGTGCCAGCAGCCCTGGGGGTAGCTGGGAGACCCAGTACTTC.

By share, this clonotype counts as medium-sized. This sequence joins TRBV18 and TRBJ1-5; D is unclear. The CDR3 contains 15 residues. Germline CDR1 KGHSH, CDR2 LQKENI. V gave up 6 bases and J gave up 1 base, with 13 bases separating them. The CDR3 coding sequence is TGTGCCAGCTCTCCCAACGAGGGAAGCAATCAGCCCCAGCATTTT. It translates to CASSPNEGSNQPQHF.

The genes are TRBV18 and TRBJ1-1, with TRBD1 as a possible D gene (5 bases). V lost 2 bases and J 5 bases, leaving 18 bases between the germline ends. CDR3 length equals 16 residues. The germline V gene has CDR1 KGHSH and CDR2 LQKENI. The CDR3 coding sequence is TGTGCCAGCTCACCAGTCTACGGGACTCCGGGGACTGAAGCTTTCTTT. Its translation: CASSPVYGTPGTEAFF.

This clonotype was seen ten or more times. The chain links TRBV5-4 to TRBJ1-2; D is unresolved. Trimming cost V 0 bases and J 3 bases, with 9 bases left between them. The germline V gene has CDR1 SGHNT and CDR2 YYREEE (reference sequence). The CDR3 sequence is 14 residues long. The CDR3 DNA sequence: TGTGCCAGCAGCTTGGCCGGGGTTGACTATGGCTACACCTTC. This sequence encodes CASSLAGVDYGYTF.

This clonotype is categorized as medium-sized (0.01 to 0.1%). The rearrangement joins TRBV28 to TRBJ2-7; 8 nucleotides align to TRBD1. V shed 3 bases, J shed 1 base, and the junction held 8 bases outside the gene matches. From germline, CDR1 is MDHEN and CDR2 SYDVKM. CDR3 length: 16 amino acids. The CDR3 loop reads CASSFGQGARSYEQYF. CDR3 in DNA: TGTGCCAGCAGTTTTGGTCAGGGGGCTAGATCCTACGAGCAGTACTTC.

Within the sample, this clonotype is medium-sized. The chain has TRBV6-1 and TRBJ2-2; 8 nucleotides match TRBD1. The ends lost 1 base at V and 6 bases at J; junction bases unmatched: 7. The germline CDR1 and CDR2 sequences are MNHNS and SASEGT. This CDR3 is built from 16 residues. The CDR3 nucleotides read TGTGCCAGCAGTGAAGAGGGACAGGCTCACGCCGGGGAGCTGTTTTTT. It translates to CASSEEGQAHAGELFF.

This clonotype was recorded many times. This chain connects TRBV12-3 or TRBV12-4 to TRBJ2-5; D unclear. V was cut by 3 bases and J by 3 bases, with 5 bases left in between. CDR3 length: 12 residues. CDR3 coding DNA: TGTGCCAGCAGTTTCGGCGAAGAGACCCAGTACTTC. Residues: CASSFGEETQYF.

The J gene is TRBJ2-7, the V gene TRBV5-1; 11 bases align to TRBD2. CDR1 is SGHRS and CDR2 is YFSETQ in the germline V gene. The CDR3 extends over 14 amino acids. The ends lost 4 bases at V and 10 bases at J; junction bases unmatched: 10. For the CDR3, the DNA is TGCGCCAGCAGCGTGCCGGGACTAGCGGCGACTCAGTACTTC. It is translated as CASSVPGLAATQYF.

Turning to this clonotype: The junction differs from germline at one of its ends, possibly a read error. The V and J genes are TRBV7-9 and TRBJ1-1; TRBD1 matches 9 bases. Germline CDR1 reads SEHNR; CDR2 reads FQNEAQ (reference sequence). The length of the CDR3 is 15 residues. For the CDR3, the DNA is TGTGCCAGCATTAGTGCGGGGGTGTTGGGACAGGGAACCCAATTT. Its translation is CASISAGVLGQGTQF. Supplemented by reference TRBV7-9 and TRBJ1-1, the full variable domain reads DTGVSQNPRHKITKRGQNVTFRCDPISEHNRLYWYRQTLGQGPEFLTYFQNEAQLEKSRLLSDRFSAERPKGSFSTLEIQRTEQGDSAMYLCASISAGVLGQGTQFGQGTRLTVV.